The clone carrying this TCR beta chain was counted a few times. TCRdb reprocessed the reads with MiXCR, giving one entry per CDR3 protein. The sample includes some 150,000 distinct CDR3 sequences, 23% of them seen just once. This record comes from a study of T cell repertoires in cytomegalovirus infection. The junction had 7 bases not matched to a gene; V was cut back by 2 bases and J by 7 bases. Germline assignment: CDR1 MNHEY and CDR2 SVGEGT. The CDR3 sequence is 15 residues long. What was sequenced was PBMCs. The TCR sequence derives from a human donor in good health (CMV status not recorded). Some clones in this sample may be carry-over from other donors' samples. The V gene is TRBV6-2 or TRBV6-3, the J gene TRBJ2-1; 8 positions agree with TRBD2. The CDR3 protein is CASSYTTSGHNEQFF. The CDR3 DNA follows: TGTGCCAGCAGTTACACCACTAGCGGCCATAATGAGCAGTTCTTC.